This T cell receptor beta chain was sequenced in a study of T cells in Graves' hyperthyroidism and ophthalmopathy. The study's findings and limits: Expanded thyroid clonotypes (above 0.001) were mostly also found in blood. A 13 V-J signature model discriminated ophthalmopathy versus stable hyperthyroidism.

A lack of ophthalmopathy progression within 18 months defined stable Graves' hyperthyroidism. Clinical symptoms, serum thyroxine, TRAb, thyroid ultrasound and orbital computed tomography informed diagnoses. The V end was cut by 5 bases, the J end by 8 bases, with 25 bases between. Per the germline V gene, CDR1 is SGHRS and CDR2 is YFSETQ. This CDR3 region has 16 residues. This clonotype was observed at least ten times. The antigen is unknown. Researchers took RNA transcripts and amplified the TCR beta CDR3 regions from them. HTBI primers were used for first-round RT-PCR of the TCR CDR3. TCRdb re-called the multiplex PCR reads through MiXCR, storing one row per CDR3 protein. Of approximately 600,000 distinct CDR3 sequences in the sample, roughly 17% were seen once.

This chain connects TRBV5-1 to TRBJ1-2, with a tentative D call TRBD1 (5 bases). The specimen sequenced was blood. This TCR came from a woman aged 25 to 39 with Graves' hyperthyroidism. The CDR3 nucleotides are TGCGCCAGCAGTCGGGCCTCCTCAGCCGGGGGAATAGGCTACACCTTC. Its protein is CASSRASSAGGIGYTF.